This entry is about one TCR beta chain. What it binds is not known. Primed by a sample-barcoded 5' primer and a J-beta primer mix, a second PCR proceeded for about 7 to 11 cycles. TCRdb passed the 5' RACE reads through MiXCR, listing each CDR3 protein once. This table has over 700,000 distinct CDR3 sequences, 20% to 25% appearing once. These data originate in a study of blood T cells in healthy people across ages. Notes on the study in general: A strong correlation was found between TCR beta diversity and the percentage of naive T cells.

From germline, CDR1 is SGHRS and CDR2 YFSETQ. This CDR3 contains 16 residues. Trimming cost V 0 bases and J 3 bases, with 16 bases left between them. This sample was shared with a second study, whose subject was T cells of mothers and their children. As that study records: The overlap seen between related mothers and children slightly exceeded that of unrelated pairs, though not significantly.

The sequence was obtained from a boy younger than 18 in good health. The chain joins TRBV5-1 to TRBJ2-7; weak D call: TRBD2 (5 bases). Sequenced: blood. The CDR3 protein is CASSLDHGEPLYEQYF. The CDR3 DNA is TGCGCCAGCAGCTTGGATCACGGGGAACCCCTCTACGAGCAGTACTTC.